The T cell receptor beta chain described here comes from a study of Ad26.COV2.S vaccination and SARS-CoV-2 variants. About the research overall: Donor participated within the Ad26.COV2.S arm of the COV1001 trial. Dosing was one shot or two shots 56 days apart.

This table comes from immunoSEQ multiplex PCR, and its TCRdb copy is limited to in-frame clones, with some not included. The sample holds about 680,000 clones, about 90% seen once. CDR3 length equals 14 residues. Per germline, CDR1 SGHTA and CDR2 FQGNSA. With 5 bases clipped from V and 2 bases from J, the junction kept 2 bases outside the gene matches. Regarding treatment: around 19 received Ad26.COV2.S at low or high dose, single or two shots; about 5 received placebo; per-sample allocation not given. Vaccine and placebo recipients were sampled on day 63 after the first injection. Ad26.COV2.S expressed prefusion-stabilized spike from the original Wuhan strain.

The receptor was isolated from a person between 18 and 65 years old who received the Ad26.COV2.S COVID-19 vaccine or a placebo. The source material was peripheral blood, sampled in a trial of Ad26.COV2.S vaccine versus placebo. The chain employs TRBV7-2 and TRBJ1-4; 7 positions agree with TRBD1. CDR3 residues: CASSQTGTNEKLFF. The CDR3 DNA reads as TGTGCCAGCAGCCAGACAGGGACTAATGAAAAACTGTTTTTT.